The T cell receptor beta chain under discussion was sequenced for a study of tumor-infiltrating lymphocytes in primary liver carcinoma. Overall study: Tumor lesions were T1-T3 N0M0 and spanned roughly 4 to 10 cm.

TCR beta cDNA was reverse-transcribed from 450 to 500 ng of total RNA. The reaction used a constant-region primer and ProtoScript II reverse transcriptase. Library construction for TCR beta comprised three nested multiplex PCR rounds performed with slightly modified ARM-PCR. Amplification in the first two PCR rounds was performed using TRBV1-TRBV30 forward primers and a C-beta reverse primer for around 10 cycles each. TCRdb used MiXCR to reprocess the multiplex PCR reads, holding one entry per CDR3 protein. Among a few hundred thousand distinct CDR3 sequences listed, around three fifths were seen once. Study conclusions and caveats: Tumors and blood were compared for top-250-clone fraction, and tumors had the significantly higher value (p = 0.039).

V gave up 7 bases and J gave up 3 bases, with 12 bases separating them. Germline CDR1 MDHEN, CDR2 SYDVKM. CDR3 size: 14 residues. Researchers drew blood RNA from unsorted whole blood and extracted germline DNA as well. A roughly 4-milliliter peripheral blood sample was collected before surgery. Details on this clonotype: The antigen is unknown.

The source of this sequence is a woman aged 25 to 45 with primary liver carcinoma and hepatitis B virus infection. V gene TRBV28 combines with J gene TRBJ2-2; no reliable D call. Sequences were obtained from peripheral blood. CDR3 loop: CASKAQGYTGELFF. As DNA, the CDR3 is TGTGCCAGCAAGGCCCAAGGATACACCGGGGAGCTGTTTTTT.